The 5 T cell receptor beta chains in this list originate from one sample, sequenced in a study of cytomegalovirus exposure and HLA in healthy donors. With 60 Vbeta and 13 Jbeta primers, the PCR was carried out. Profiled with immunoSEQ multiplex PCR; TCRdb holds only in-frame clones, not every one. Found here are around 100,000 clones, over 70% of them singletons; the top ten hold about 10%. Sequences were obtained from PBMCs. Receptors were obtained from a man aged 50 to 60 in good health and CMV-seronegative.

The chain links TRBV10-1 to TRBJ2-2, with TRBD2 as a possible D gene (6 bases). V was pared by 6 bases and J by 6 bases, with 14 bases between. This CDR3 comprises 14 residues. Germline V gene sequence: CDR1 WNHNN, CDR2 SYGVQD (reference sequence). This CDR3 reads CASSGGTPPGELFF. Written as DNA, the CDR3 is TGCGCCAGCAGCGGAGGGACTCCCCCCGGGGAGCTGTTTTTT.

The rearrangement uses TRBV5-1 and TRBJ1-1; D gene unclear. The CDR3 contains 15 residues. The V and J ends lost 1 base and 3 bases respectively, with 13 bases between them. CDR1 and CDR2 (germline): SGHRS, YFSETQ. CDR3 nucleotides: TGCGCCAGCAGCTTGACGTTTGGGCCACACACTGAAGCTTTCTTT. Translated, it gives CASSLTFGPHTEAFF.

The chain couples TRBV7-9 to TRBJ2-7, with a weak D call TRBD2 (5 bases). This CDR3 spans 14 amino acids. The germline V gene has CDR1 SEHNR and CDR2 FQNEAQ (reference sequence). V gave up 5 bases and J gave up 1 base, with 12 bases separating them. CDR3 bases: TGTGCCAGCAGCCCTAGTGGCGGGTCCTACGAGCAGTACTTC. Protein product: CASSPSGGSYEQYF.

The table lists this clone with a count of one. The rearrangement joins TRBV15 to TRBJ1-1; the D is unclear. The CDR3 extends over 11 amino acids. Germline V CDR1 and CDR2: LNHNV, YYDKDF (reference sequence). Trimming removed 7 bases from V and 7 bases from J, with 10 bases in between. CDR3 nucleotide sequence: TGTGCCACCAAGGCGGGATTTGAAGCTTTCTTT. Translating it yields CATKAGFEAFF. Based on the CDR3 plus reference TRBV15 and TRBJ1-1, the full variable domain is DAMVIQNPRYQVTQFGKPVTLSCSQTLNHNVMYWYQQKSSQAPKLLFHYYDKDFNNEADTPDNFQSRRPNTSFCFLDIRSPGLGDTAMYLCATKAGFEAFFGQGTRLTVV.

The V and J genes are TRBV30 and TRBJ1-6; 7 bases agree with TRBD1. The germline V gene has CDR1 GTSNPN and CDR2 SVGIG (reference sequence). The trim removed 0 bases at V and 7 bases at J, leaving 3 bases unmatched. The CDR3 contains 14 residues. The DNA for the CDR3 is TGTGCCTGGAGTGTGGGACAGATAAATTCACCCCTCCACTTT. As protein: CAWSVGQINSPLHF.